Here is one T cell receptor beta chain with its context. Antigen unknown. This specimen comes from a study of T cell responses to AZD1222 COVID-19 vaccine. Findings and caveats of the study: The repertoires were collected only after the peak T cell response. Unmutated variant regions reportedly attract nearly half of all spike-specific TCRs. Seropositivity was recorded at baseline in only a handful of AZD1222 recipients.

Germline V CDR1 and CDR2: LGHNA, YSLEER. The CDR3 runs 17 residues. V lost 0 bases and J lost 5; bases outside the gene matches: 9. Here immunoSEQ multiplex PCR was the method, and the copy in TCRdb shows in-frame clones only, minus some. The sample lists 65,000 to 90,000 clones; around 88% were seen once. This TCR derives from an adult in good health. Sequenced here: peripheral blood, sampled on day 0 of AZD1222 vaccination. V gene TRBV4-3 combines with J gene TRBJ2-2, with TRBD1 matching over 7 bases. In DNA form, the CDR3 reads TGCGCCAGCAGCCAAGATCCGGCAGGGGGTGTAACCGGGGAGCTGTTTTTT. Its protein is CASSQDPAGGVTGELFF.